This passage covers 23 T cell receptor beta chains from one sample sequenced in a study of blood T cell repertoires in COVID-19. Libraries were prepared by immunoSEQ multiplex PCR; TCRdb keeps only in-frame clonotypes and omits some of them. The sample lists about 270,000 clones; approximately 91% were seen once. Sequences were obtained from PBMCs or T cells enriched from blood (not recorded which). These receptors originate from a middle-aged woman with acute COVID-19.

J is TRBJ1-1 and V is TRBV6-2 or TRBV6-3, with 7 bases aligning to TRBD1. CDR1 and CDR2 from the germline V gene are MNHEY and SVGEGT. The length of the CDR3 is 15 residues. The J segment lost 6 bases and the V segment lost 0 bases, leaving 7 bases of the junction unmatched. CDR3 coding DNA: TGTGCCAGCAGTTACTCGAGGGGGCCCCGGGCTGAAGCTTTCTTT. Translating gives CASSYSRGPRAEAFF.

This clone is a singleton in its sample. V and J are TRBV19 and TRBJ2-1; D ambiguous. The CDR3 sequence is 14 residues long. CDR1 and CDR2 from the germline V gene are LNHDA and SQIVND (reference sequence). The ends were cut back, 3 bases at V and 7 bases at J, with 13 bases in the middle. The CDR3 protein is CASSMQAQLNEQFF. CDR3 sequence (DNA): TGTGCCAGTAGTATGCAGGCACAACTGAATGAGCAGTTCTTC. Together with reference TRBV19 and TRBJ2-1, the CDR3 gives the full variable domain: DGGITQSPKYLFRKEGQNVTLSCEQNLNHDAMYWYRQDPGQGLRLIYYSQIVNDFQKGDIAEGYSVSREKKESFPLTVTSAQKNPTAFYLCASSMQAQLNEQFFGPGTRLTVL.

The genes are TRBV28 and TRBJ1-1; no clear D gene. This CDR3 is 15 amino acids long. Trimming removed 4 bases from V and 1 base from J, with 13 bases in between. CDR1 and CDR2 from the germline V gene are MDHEN and SYDVKM. The DNA of the CDR3 is TGTGCCAGCAGTTCTTCCCCAGGCAGGAACACTGAAGCTTTCTTT. The encoded protein is CASSSSPGRNTEAFF.

This CDR3 reads CASSHGLAGNQETQYF. The CDR3 DNA follows: TGTGCCAGCAGCCACGGACTAGCGGGGAACCAAGAGACCCAGTACTTC. The chain is built from TRBV2 and TRBJ2-5, with TRBD2 identical over 12 bases. Germline V gene sequence: CDR1 SNHLY, CDR2 FYNNEI. The CDR3 has 16 residues. The junction had 5 bases not matched to a gene; V was cut back by 6 bases and J by 0 bases.

The chain is built from TRBV28 and TRBJ1-5; 10 positions match TRBD1. CDR1 is MDHEN and CDR2 is SYDVKM in the germline V gene. Trimming at V came to 3 bases and at J to 0 bases, leaving 2 bases not matched to a gene. The CDR3 is 16 residues long. The CDR3 nucleotides read TGTGCCAGCAGTTTGACAGGGGGCGGTAGCAATCAGCCCCAGCATTTT. It translates to CASSLTGGGSNQPQHF.

The genes are TRBV9 and TRBJ2-7; 7 nucleotides agree with TRBD1. This CDR3 has 16 residues. Germline-derived CDR1 and CDR2 are SGDLS and YYNGEE. With 0 bases clipped from V and 3 bases from J, the junction kept 9 bases outside the gene matches. In nucleotides, the CDR3 is TGTGCCAGCAGCGTAGCTCCAACAGGGGAAGTCTACGAGCAGTACTTC. This codes for CASSVAPTGEVYEQYF.

The rearrangement links TRBV27 to TRBJ2-7; 8 bases fit TRBD1. Trimming removed 3 bases from V and 6 bases from J; junction bases left unmatched: 4. CDR1 and CDR2 (germline): MNHEY, SMNVEV (reference sequence). The CDR3 loop spans 13 amino acids. CDR3 sequence: CASSFGRGREQYF. The CDR3 DNA sequence: TGTGCCAGCAGTTTCGGCAGGGGGCGCGAGCAGTACTTC.

The V call is TRBV5-4, the J call TRBJ2-1; 9 bases are a match to TRBD1. Looked up from germline, CDR1 is SGHNT and CDR2 is YYREEE (reference sequence). The CDR3 spans 16 residues. After removal of 2 bases from V and 6 bases from J, the junction contained 9 bases not matched to a gene. The CDR3 bases are TGTGCCAGCAGCTTTCCAAAACAGGGGGCAGGCAATGAGCAGTTCTTC. Protein product: CASSFPKQGAGNEQFF.

The rearrangement links TRBV7-6 to TRBJ2-3; D is possibly TRBD2 (6 bases). Germline V gene data show CDR1 as SGHVS and CDR2 as FNYEAQ. The CDR3 extends over 16 amino acids. Trimming took off 5 bases at V and 2 bases at J, with 17 bases between the two ends. The CDR3, as DNA: TGTGCCAGCAGCCTAAGGGGAGGCCTATCCACAGATACGCAGTATTTT. This gives the protein CASSLRGGLSTDTQYF. Full variable domain (outside the CDR3, taken from reference TRBV7-6 and TRBJ2-3): GAGVSQSPRYKVTKRGQDVALRCDPISGHVSLYWYRQALGQGPEFLTYFNYEAQQDKSGLPNDRFSAERPEGSISTLTIQRTEQRDSAMYRCASSLRGGLSTDTQYFGPGTRLTVL.

This chain uses TRBV15 with TRBJ2-2; 7 bases align to TRBD2. V was pared by 0 bases and J by 6 bases, with 13 bases of the junction left unmatched. Per the germline V gene, CDR1 is LNHNV and CDR2 is YYDKDF (reference sequence). This CDR3 spans 18 amino acids. CDR3 DNA sequence: TGTGCCACCAGCAGAGATTGGTGGGAGGGAGCTGGGCCCGGGGAGCTGTTTTTT. It translates to CATSRDWWEGAGPGELFF.

The chain joins TRBV2 to TRBJ2-3; D is perhaps TRBD2 (6 bases). V was cut by 8 bases and J by 2 bases, with 8 bases left in between. Germline V gives CDR1 SNHLY, CDR2 FYNNEI. The CDR3 runs to 12 residues. The CDR3 sequence: CASGDFTDTQYF. The CDR3 nucleotides are TGTGCCAGCGGGGACTTCACAGATACGCAGTATTTT.

The gene calls are TRBV25-1 and TRBJ1-2; 7 positions match TRBD1. The V gene's germline CDR1 is MGHDK and CDR2 SYGVNS. With V trimmed by 6 bases and J by 2 bases, 3 bases remained unmatched. The CDR3 runs to 13 residues. CDR3 in amino acids: CASRGQANYGYTF. In nucleotides, the CDR3 is TGTGCCAGCAGAGGACAGGCGAACTATGGCTACACCTTC.

This rearrangement joins TRBV11-2 to TRBJ1-1; perhaps TRBD1 as D (5 bases). V was cut by 5 bases and J by 0 bases, with 13 bases left in between. Germline CDR1 reads SGHAT; CDR2 reads FQNNGV. The CDR3 extends over 15 amino acids. CDR3 in DNA: TGTGCCAGCAGCCCCATACGGGGGGTGAACACTGAAGCTTTCTTT. Encoded protein: CASSPIRGVNTEAFF.

The V gene is TRBV6-6, the J gene TRBJ2-3; D gene uncertain. The V gene's germline CDR1 is MNHNY and CDR2 SVGAGI (reference sequence). CDR3 size: 14 residues. With 4 bases removed from V and 0 bases from J, the gap between germline ends came to 8 bases. CDR3 nucleotide sequence: TGTGCCAGCAGTTGGAGAGAAAGCACAGATACGCAGTATTTT. As protein: CASSWRESTDTQYF.

This chain uses TRBV11-2 with TRBJ2-1; 11 nucleotides align to TRBD2. V lost 4 bases and J lost 10; bases outside the gene matches: 9. Germline V gene sequence: CDR1 SGHAT, CDR2 FQNNGV. The CDR3 is made up of 15 amino acids. The DNA of the CDR3 is TGTGCCAGCAGCTCGGGACTAGCGGCCACCGCGGAGCAGTTCTTC. This sequence encodes CASSSGLAATAEQFF.

The CDR3, as DNA: TGTGCCAGCAGCCTAGGTGGGAGTGCAGTAGCTAACTATGGCTACACCTTC. This gives the protein CASSLGGSAVANYGYTF. The chain employs TRBV7-6 and TRBJ1-2; no clear D. CDR1 and CDR2 (germline): SGHVS, FNYEAQ. The CDR3 consists of 17 residues. V was clipped by 5 bases and J by 0 bases, with 19 bases between them.

The V and J genes are TRBV5-4 and TRBJ2-3; a possible D gene is TRBD2 (5 bases). V gave up 0 bases and J gave up 7 bases, with 15 bases separating them. This CDR3 is 15 amino acids long. Per the germline V gene, CDR1 is SGHNT and CDR2 is YYREEE (reference sequence). The CDR3: CASSLAPRTVNTQYF. The CDR3 DNA follows: TGTGCCAGCAGCTTGGCCCCCCGGACTGTAAATACGCAGTATTTT.

The chain combines TRBV6-5 with TRBJ2-3; TRBD1 is a possible D gene (6 bases). CDR3 size: 15 residues. The germline V and J ends were trimmed by 6 bases and 5 bases, with 18 bases remaining between them. The germline CDR1 and CDR2 sequences are MNHEY and SVGAGI. CDR3 nucleotide sequence: TGTGCCAGCAGCGCAATGGACAGCAAATTAGATACGCAGTATTTT. Translated, it gives CASSAMDSKLDTQYF.

The rearrangement links TRBV19 to TRBJ1-1; 8 bases are a match to TRBD1. The CDR3 has 18 amino acids. J lost 0 bases, V lost 5 bases, and 14 bases had no gene match. Germline V gene data show CDR1 as LNHDA and CDR2 as SQIVND (reference sequence). CDR3 DNA sequence: TGTGCCAGTAGTCCCGGCCTTTGGGACAGGCCCATGAACACTGAAGCTTTCTTT. Its protein product is CASSPGLWDRPMNTEAFF.

This rearrangement joins TRBV19 to TRBJ2-2; 10 nucleotides match TRBD2. This CDR3 is 15 amino acids long. The germline V gene has CDR1 LNHDA and CDR2 SQIVND (reference sequence). The ends lost 2 bases at V and 6 bases at J; junction bases unmatched: 3. The CDR3 here is CASSIRTSGSGELFF. CDR3 in DNA: TGTGCCAGTAGTATACGGACTAGCGGATCCGGGGAGCTGTTTTTT.

The J gene is TRBJ1-6, the V gene TRBV7-8; D perhaps matches TRBD1 (6 bases). CDR1 and CDR2 from the germline V gene are SGHVS and FQNEAQ. CDR3 length equals 14 residues. V lost 3 bases and J 8 bases, leaving 11 bases between the germline ends. The chain's CDR3 is CASSLTGWDSPLHF. The CDR3 DNA reads as TGTGCCAGCAGCTTGACAGGATGGGATTCACCCCTCCACTTT.

This chain links TRBV5-1 with TRBJ1-2, with TRBD1 identical over 7 bases. J was trimmed by 5 bases and V by 9 bases; bases with no gene match: 1. The germline V gene has CDR1 SGHRS and CDR2 YFSETQ. This CDR3 is 10 amino acids long. The CDR3 sequence: CATTGYGYTF. The CDR3 DNA reads as TGCGCCACGACAGGGTATGGCTACACCTTC.

The chain joins TRBV7-2 to TRBJ2-7; 10 bases map to TRBD2. From germline, CDR1 is SGHTA and CDR2 FQGNSA. The CDR3 is 14 residues long. V shed 2 bases and J 6 bases; nucleotides not matched to a gene: 4. The CDR3 DNA follows: TGTGCCAGCAGCTTATCCAGCGGGAGGGGCGAGCAGTACTTC. This codes for CASSLSSGRGEQYF.